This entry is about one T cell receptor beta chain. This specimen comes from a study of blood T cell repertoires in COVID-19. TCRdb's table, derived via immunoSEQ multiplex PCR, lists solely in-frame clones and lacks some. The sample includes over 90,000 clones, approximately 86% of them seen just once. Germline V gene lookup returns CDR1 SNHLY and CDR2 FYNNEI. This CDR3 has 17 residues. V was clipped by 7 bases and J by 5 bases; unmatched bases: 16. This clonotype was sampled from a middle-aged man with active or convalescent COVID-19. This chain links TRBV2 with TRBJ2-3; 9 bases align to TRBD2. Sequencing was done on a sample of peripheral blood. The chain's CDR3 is CASNPIGGGAEGDTQYF. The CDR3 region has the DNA TGTGCCAGCAACCCGATTGGCGGGGGGGCAGAGGGAGATACGCAGTATTTT.